The rows below give T cell receptor beta chains drawn from one sample of a study of immune cell composition in non-small cell lung cancer. This table comes from immunoSEQ multiplex PCR, and its TCRdb copy is limited to in-frame clones, with some not included. The sample lists nearly 2,500 clones, approximately 84% occurring once. Sequencing used lung tumor tissue. The receptors here all came from a human donor with non-small cell lung cancer. Both conserved end residues are part of each CDR3. Fields, in order: CDR3 protein, V gene, D gene, CDR3 length, clone size. The D gene is left open where the match is weak. Size tells how often a clone was seen (once, few, many) or the class of an expanded clone, and some rows leave it out.

CDR3: CASSQEGAGGSTGELFF
V: TRBV4-2
D: TRBD2
length: 17
size: NA

CDR3: CASLNTGELFF
V: TRBV28
D: NA
length: 11
size: NA

CDR3: CASSLSGSNQPQHF
V: TRBV28
D: NA
length: 14
size: NA

CDR3: CSVEDYSGYEQYF
V: TRBV29-1
D: NA
length: 13
size: NA

CDR3: CASSPTGGRGYTF
V: TRBV27
D: TRBD1
length: 13
size: once

CDR3: CASSPRQGLDMNTEAFF
V: TRBV7-8
D: TRBD1
length: 17
size: NA

CDR3: CASSVGVADTEAFF
V: TRBV7-9
D: NA
length: 14
size: NA

CDR3: CASSQSNYEQYF
V: TRBV7-9
D: NA
length: 12
size: NA

CDR3: CASSFFAGSQETQYF
V: TRBV7-3
D: NA
length: 15
size: NA

CDR3: CASSHAVDYEQYF
V: TRBV7-9
D: NA
length: 13
size: few

CDR3: CASSYSGRGIDEQYF
V: TRBV6-5
D: TRBD2
length: 15
size: NA

CDR3: CAIRTTSGYEQYF
V: TRBV10-3
D: TRBD2
length: 13
size: NA

CDR3: CATSRDSAYTDTQYF
V: TRBV15
D: NA
length: 15
size: few

CDR3: CASSLSDGGRNTEAFF
V: TRBV27
D: NA
length: 16
size: NA

CDR3: CASSSGLETQYF
V: TRBV28
D: NA
length: 12
size: NA

CDR3: CASSLRGLVKTQYF
V: TRBV28
D: NA
length: 14
size: NA

CDR3: CASSIRVTGDFQPQHF
V: TRBV19
D: TRBD1
length: 16
size: NA

CDR3: CASSPRRTGIYEQYF
V: TRBV28
D: NA
length: 15
size: once

CDR3: CASSLTGVNEQYF
V: TRBV28
D: TRBD1
length: 13
size: NA

CDR3: CSVAPGQGGTEAFF
V: TRBV29-1
D: TRBD1
length: 14
size: NA

CDR3: CASSQDGTGRLSSNQPQHF
V: TRBV4-3
D: TRBD1
length: 19
size: NA

CDR3: CASSVGPGTGELFF
V: TRBV9
D: NA
length: 14
size: few

CDR3: CATGSGLLFSGANVLTF
V: TRBV7-2
D: NA
length: 17
size: once

CDR3: CAWSVSTGGLGLFF
V: TRBV30
D: TRBD1
length: 14
size: NA

CDR3: CASSLVAGSNTGELFF
V: TRBV28
D: NA
length: 16
size: NA

CDR3: CASSQSIGGVTEAFF
V: TRBV14
D: TRBD1
length: 15
size: NA

CDR3: CASSLQVQNTEAFF
V: TRBV5-5
D: NA
length: 14
size: NA

CDR3: CASSQEVDNHNEQFF
V: TRBV4-3
D: NA
length: 15
size: NA

CDR3: CASSLHGANTGELFF
V: TRBV7-3
D: NA
length: 15
size: NA

CDR3: CASSWSPGELFF
V: TRBV5-1
D: NA
length: 12
size: NA

CDR3: CASSSQSGQGRAFF
V: TRBV5-4
D: TRBD1
length: 14
size: NA

CDR3: CASSLKLGGSRVAPAEQFF
V: TRBV28
D: TRBD2
length: 19
size: NA

CDR3: CASSLGQGFNTGELFF
V: TRBV7-8
D: TRBD1
length: 16
size: NA

CDR3: CASSSPVGLERDNEQFF
V: TRBV5-6
D: NA
length: 17
size: once

CDR3: CASSGGRRETQYF
V: TRBV18
D: NA
length: 13
size: NA

CDR3: CASSVDGGAGLSGYTF
V: TRBV9
D: NA
length: 16
size: NA

CDR3: CSVPGQALGGYTF
V: TRBV29-1
D: TRBD1
length: 13
size: NA

CDR3: CASSLWGEVEKLFF
V: TRBV5-5
D: NA
length: 14
size: NA

CDR3: CASSPTEVTTNEKLFF
V: TRBV5-1
D: NA
length: 16
size: NA

CDR3: CASSQDDRANEKLFF
V: TRBV14
D: TRBD1
length: 15
size: NA

CDR3: CASSPDAGVNQPQHF
V: TRBV7-6
D: NA
length: 15
size: NA